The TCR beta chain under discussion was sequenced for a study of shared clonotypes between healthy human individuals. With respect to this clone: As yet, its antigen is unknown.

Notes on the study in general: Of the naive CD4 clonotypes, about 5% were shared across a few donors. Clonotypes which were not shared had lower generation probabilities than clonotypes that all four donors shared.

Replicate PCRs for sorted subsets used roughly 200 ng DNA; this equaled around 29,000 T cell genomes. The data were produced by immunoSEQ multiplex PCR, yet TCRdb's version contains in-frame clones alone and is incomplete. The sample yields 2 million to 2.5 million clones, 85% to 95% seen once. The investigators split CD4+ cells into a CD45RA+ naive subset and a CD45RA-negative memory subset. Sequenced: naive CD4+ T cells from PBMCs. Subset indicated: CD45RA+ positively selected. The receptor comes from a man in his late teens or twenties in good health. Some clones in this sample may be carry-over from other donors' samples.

CDR3 residues: CASSQDGMGGTEAFF. As DNA, the CDR3 is TGTGCCAGCAGCCAGGACGGGATGGGGGGGACTGAAGCTTTCTTT. The chain has TRBV6-1 and TRBJ1-1; D may be TRBD1 (5 bases). CDR1 and CDR2 (germline): MNHNS, SASEGT. V was clipped by 6 bases and J by 5 bases, with 19 bases between them. This CDR3 comprises 15 residues.